Listed below are T cell receptor beta chains from one sample, sequenced in a study of T-cell memory formation after mild COVID-19. A single record per CDR3 protein comes from TCRdb applying MiXCR to the 5' RACE reads. This table has around 110,000 distinct CDR3 sequences, over 13% appearing once. Sequencing input: PBMCs or a T cell subset sorted from them (not recorded which). The receptor source for this set is a man younger than 35 who had mild COVID-19 (a few samples of this study predate the infection). Cell type and time point are not known. Each CDR3 is given with its conserved first and last residue.

v_call	j_call	cdr3_aa
TRBV4-3	TRBJ2-2	CASSQDNSGELFF
TRBV7-9	TRBJ2-1	CASPWANEQFF
TRBV7-2	TRBJ1-2	CASSSLSGTGVFYGYTF
TRBV11-2	TRBJ2-7	CASSLGPNEAYEQYF
TRBV29-1	TRBJ2-3	CSVDRDSTDTQYF
TRBV27	TRBJ2-5	CASSFSGNQETQYF
TRBV6-6	TRBJ2-2	CASSYESTGELFF
TRBV30	TRBJ1-1	CAWSPDRMNTEAFF
TRBV12-3/TRBV12-4	TRBJ1-1	CASSLGVYTEAFF
TRBV27	TRBJ2-5	CASSLGLSYQETQYF
TRBV5-1	TRBJ1-1	CASSLFPGEGTEAFF
TRBV19	TRBJ2-7	CASSIYSGAYEQYF
TRBV7-2	TRBJ1-1	CASSLVRTEAFF
TRBV7-2	TRBJ1-3	CASSLEGSGNTIYF
TRBV27	TRBJ1-1	CATGGNTEAFF
TRBV10-3	TRBJ1-6	CAMRDSSYNSPLHF
TRBV19	TRBJ2-1	CASSMGFRGYNEQFF
TRBV4-2	TRBJ1-4	CASSQELGASEKLFF
TRBV2	TRBJ2-5	CASSSSENQETQYF
TRBV4-3	TRBJ1-1	CASSQEGVMNTEAFF